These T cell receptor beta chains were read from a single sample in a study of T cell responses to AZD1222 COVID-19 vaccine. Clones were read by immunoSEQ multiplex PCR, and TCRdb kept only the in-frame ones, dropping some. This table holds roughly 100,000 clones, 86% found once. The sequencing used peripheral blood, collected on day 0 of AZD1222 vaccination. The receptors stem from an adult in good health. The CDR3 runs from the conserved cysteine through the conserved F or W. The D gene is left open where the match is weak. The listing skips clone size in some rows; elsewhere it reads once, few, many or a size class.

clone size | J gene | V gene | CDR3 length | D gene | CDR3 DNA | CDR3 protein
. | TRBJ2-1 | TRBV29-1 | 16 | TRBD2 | TGCAGCGCCCAACCGGGGGCGGGAGGGCAATACAATGAGCAGTTCTTC | CSAQPGAGGQYNEQFF
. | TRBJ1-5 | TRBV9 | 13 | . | TGTGCCAGCAGCTTCGGGGTAAATCAGCCCCAGCATTTT | CASSFGVNQPQHF
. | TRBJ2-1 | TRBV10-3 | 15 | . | TGTGCCATCAGCCTATCAGGGACCCGTAACAATGAGCAGTTCTTC | CAISLSGTRNNEQFF
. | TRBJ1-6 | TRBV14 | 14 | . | TGTGCCAGCAGCCAAGTCGTCTATAATTCACCCCTCCACTTT | CASSQVVYNSPLHF
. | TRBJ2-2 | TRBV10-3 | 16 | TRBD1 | TGTGCCATCAGTGAGTCGAGGACAGGGAACACCGGGGAGCTGTTTTTT | CAISESRTGNTGELFF
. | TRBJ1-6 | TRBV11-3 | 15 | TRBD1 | TGTGCCAGCAGCTTGACGACAGGGGGAAACTCACCCCTCCACTTT | CASSLTTGGNSPLHF
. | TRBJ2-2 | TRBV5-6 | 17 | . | TGTGCCAGCAGCTCGATCTGGCAGCGGATTAACACCGGGGAGCTGTTTTTT | CASSSIWQRINTGELFF
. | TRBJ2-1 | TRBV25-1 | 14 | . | TGTGCCAGCAGTGGAACAGGGTTCTACAATGAGCAGTTCTTC | CASSGTGFYNEQFF
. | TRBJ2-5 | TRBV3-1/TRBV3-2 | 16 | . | TGTGCCAGCAGCCAAGATCAGGCGAGGGCGGGTGAGACCCAGTACTTC | CASSQDQARAGETQYF
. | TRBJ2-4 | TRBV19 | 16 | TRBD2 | TGTGCCAGTAGTATTCGGCTAGCGGGGGACAGAAACATTCAGTACTTC | CASSIRLAGDRNIQYF
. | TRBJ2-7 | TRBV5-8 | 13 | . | TGTGCCAGCAGCTTTCGCCTCCCCGGTGAGCAGTACTTC | CASSFRLPGEQYF
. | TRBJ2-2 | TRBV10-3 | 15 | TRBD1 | TGTGCCATCAGTGAGAGCAGGGGGTACACCGGGGAGCTGTTTTTT | CAISESRGYTGELFF
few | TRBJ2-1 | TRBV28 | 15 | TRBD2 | TGTGCCAGCAGTTGGGGGACTAGTGAGGGCAGGGGGCAGTTCTTC | CASSWGTSEGRGQFF
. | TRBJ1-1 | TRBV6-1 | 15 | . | TGTGCCAGCAGTGAATCCGGGTCTCCGAACACTGAAGCTTTCTTT | CASSESGSPNTEAFF
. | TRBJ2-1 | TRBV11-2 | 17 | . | TGTGCCAGCAGCTTAGGTTTGCGGGTTGACTCCTACAATGAGCAGTTCTTC | CASSLGLRVDSYNEQFF
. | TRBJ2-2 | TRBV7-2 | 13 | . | TGTGCCAGCAGCTTAGTCCACACCGGGGAGCTGTTTTTT | CASSLVHTGELFF
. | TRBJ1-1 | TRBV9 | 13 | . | TGTGCCAGCAGCCCGGGGACTAGCACTGAAGCTTTCTTT | CASSPGTSTEAFF
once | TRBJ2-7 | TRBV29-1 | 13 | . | TGCAGCGTTTCTCCGGGTTTCATCAACGAGCAGTACTTC | CSVSPGFINEQYF
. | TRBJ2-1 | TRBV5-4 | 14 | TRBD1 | TGTGCCAGCAGCTTGGTCCAACAGGGGGACAATTGGGTCTTC | CASSLVQQGDNWVF
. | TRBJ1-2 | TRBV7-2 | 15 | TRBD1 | TGTGCCAGCAGCTTATATCAGGGGGCTCACTATGGCTACACCTTC | CASSLYQGAHYGYTF
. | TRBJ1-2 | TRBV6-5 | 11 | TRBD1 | TGTGCCAGCAGGAGGGACAGGGGGGGTACCTTC | CASRRDRGGTF
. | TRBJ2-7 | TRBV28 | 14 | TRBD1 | TGTGCCAGCAGGAGGTCCGGGACAGCTTACGAGCAGTACTTC | CASRRSGTAYEQYF
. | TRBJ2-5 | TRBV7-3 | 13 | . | TGTGCCAGCAGCTTCGGCGGAAAAGAGACCCAGTACTTC | CASSFGGKETQYF
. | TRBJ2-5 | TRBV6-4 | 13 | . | TGTGCCAGCAGTGAGGTCCGGGGGGAGACCCAGTACTTC | CASSEVRGETQYF
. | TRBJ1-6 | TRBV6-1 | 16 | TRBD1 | TGTGCCAGCAGTGAATACGGGACAGGGGTTAGTTCACCCCTCCACTTT | CASSEYGTGVSSPLHF
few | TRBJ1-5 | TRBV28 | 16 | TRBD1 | TGTGCCAGCAGTCCGCATACAGGGGACGGCAATCAGCCCCAGCATTTT | CASSPHTGDGNQPQHF
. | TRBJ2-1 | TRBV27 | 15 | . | TGTGCCAGCAGTTTAGTCCGGGGGACCTACAATGAGCAGTTCTTC | CASSLVRGTYNEQFF
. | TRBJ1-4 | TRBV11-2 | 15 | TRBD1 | TGTGCCAGCAGCTTAGAAGGGACAGTCGGTGAAAAACTGTTTTTT | CASSLEGTVGEKLFF
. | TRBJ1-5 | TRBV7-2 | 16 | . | TGTGCCAGCAGTCCCCAGGGCCCACAGTCCAATCAGCCCCAGCATTTT | CASSPQGPQSNQPQHF
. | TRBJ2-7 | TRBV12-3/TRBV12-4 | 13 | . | TGTGCCAGCAGATATGGGACTCTCTACGAGCAGTACTTC | CASRYGTLYEQYF
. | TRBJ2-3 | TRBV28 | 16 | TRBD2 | TGTGCCAGCAGCTCCATTACTAGCGATTTGGGAGATACGCAGTATTTT | CASSSITSDLGDTQYF
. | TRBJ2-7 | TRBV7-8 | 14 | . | TGTGCCAGCAGCCCCCCGGGGCGATCCTACGAGCAGTACTTC | CASSPPGRSYEQYF
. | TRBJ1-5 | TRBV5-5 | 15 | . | TGTGCCAGCAGCTTATTATCAGGTCCCAATCAGCCCCAGCATTTT | CASSLLSGPNQPQHF
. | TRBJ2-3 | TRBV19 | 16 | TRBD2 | TGTGCCAGTAGTCTACGGCGGGGGGCCCGCACAGATACGCAGTATTTT | CASSLRRGARTDTQYF
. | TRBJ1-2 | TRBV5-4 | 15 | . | TGTGCCAGCAGCCCGCAGGGGCGAGCTAACTATGGCTACACCTTC | CASSPQGRANYGYTF
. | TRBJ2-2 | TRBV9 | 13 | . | TGTGCCAGCAGCGGAACATCCACCGGGGAGCTGTTTTTT | CASSGTSTGELFF
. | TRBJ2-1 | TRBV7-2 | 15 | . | TGTGCCAGCAGCTTAGAGGGGATAGGATACAATGAGCAGTTCTTC | CASSLEGIGYNEQFF
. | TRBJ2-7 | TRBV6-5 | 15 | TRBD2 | TGTGCCAGCAGTACCGGGACTAGCGGGTCCTACGAGCAGTACTTC | CASSTGTSGSYEQYF
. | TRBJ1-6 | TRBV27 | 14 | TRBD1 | TGTGCCAGCAGAAGGGACAGGGGGTATTCACCCCTCCACTTT | CASRRDRGYSPLHF
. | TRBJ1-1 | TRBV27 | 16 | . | TGTGCCAGCAGTTTACTACCGCCCGGCGGAAACACTGAAGCTTTCTTT | CASSLLPPGGNTEAFF
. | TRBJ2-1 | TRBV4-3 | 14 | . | TGCGCCAGCAGCCAAGACAACAGGCCCAATGAGCAGTTCTTC | CASSQDNRPNEQFF
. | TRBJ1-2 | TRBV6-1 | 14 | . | TGTGCCAGCAGTGAAGCTCAGAGTTCCTATGGCTACACCTTC | CASSEAQSSYGYTF
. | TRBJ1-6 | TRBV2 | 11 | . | TGTGCCAGCAGCGACCAGTCACCCCTCCACTTT | CASSDQSPLHF
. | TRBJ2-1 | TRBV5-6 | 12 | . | TGTGCCAGCAGCTGGGGGTCCATTGAGCAGTTCTTC | CASSWGSIEQFF
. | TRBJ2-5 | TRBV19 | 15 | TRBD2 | TGTGCCAGTAGTATCGGGACTAGCGGTAAAGAGACCCAGTACTTC | CASSIGTSGKETQYF
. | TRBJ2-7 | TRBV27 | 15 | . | TGTGCCAGCAGCCGAGCCCCCGGGATGACTTACGAGCAGTACTTC | CASSRAPGMTYEQYF
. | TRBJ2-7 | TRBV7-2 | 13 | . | TGTGCCAGCAGCTCACGACAGGCTGGGTGGCAGTACTTC | CASSSRQAGWQYF
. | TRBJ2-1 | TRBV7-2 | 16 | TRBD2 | TGTGCCAGCAGCCCGAGACTAGCGGGAGCGTGGAATGAGCAGTTCTTC | CASSPRLAGAWNEQFF
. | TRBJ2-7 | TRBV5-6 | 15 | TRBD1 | TGTGCCAGCAGCTTGGTGGGACAGAGCTCCTACGAGCAGTACTTC | CASSLVGQSSYEQYF
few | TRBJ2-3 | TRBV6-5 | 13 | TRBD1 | TGTGCCAGCGGACAGGGAGGCGCAGATACGCAGTATTTT | CASGQGGADTQYF
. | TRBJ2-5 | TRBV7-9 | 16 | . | TGTGCCAGCAGCTTAGCCGCGGGGGCCGGAGGAGAGACCCAGTACTTC | CASSLAAGAGGETQYF
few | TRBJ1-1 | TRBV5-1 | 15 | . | TGCGCCAGCAGCTTGGACGGACGGACGAACACTGAAGCTTTCTTT | CASSLDGRTNTEAFF
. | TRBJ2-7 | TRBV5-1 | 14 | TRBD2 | TGCGCCAGCAGCCAAACGGGGGGGCCTGGCGAGCAGTACTTC | CASSQTGGPGEQYF